What follows describes a single T cell receptor (beta chain). Its antigen is unknown. These data originate in a study of early T cells in non-severe SARS-CoV-2 infection. General study findings and limits: Lookups in VDJdb leaned toward anti-spike CD8 responses and missed private and CD4 specificities.

Germline values: CDR1 MNHEY, CDR2 SMNVEV (reference sequence). The CDR3 is 13 residues long. V was pared by 2 bases and J by 9 bases, with 13 bases between. Unique molecular identifiers (one per individual cDNA molecule) were attached. TCRdb recomputed calls from the 5' RACE reads with MiXCR, one row per CDR3 protein. Of fewer than 75,000 distinct CDR3 sequences listed, around 20% are singletons. The chain links TRBV27 to TRBJ2-5; D could derive from TRBD1 or TRBD2 (5 bases each). The TCR sequence derives from an adult who was a healthcare worker with PCR-confirmed SARS-CoV-2 infection or an uninfected control (not recorded which). Source: whole blood, taken at baseline. The CDR3: CASSLGPLGAQYF. CDR3 nucleotide sequence: TGTGCCAGCAGTTTAGGTCCCTTGGGGGCCCAGTACTTC.